This T cell receptor (beta chain) emerged from a study of patients and donors after allogeneic stem cell transplantation. Between the trimmed V and J ends, which lost 4 bases and 0 bases, there was a span of 7 bases. The CDR3 runs to 14 residues. The germline V gene has CDR1 SGHTA and CDR2 FQGNSA. TCRdb recomputed calls from the RT-PCR reads with MiXCR, one row per CDR3 protein. In the table there are some 880,000 distinct CDR3 sequences, more than 15% of which are singletons. The origin of this receptor is a human donor who was either an allogeneic HSCT recipient or a stem cell or donor lymphocyte infusion donor (not recorded which). It is not recorded whose cells these are; they may come from a transplant donor. The chain couples TRBV7-2 to TRBJ1-5; D is uncertain. The material sequenced was blood, either unsorted or a sorted T cell fraction (not recorded which). The chain's CDR3 is CASSSSLSNQPQHF. The CDR3 DNA reads TGTGCCAGCAGCTCCAGCCTTAGCAATCAGCCCCAGCATTTT.